The 21 T cell receptor beta chains below all came from one sample that was sequenced in a study of identical twins (dated by TCRdb to between 2015 and 2016). Library construction relied on 5' RACE. For sequencing, an Illumina HiSeq 2000 was employed. The raw public data were reprocessed by TCRdb itself: fastp quality trimming at Q25, MiXCR clonotype calling, in-frame beta chains only. CDR3 protein duplicates are merged, each entry listing the most common genes and DNA. Counted in this sample were approximately 700,000 distinct CDR3 sequences; about 18% of them appeared once. The top ten constitute around 13% of the sample. This sample also appeared in a second study, on T cells expressing NK-cell markers.

Source material: PBMCs. Receptor source: a woman under 30 in good health.

V and J are TRBV6-5 and TRBJ2-6, with D maybe TRBD1 (6 bases). CDR1 is MNHEY, CDR2 SVGAGI, per germline. With 2 bases removed from V and 0 bases from J, the gap between germline ends came to 14 bases. The length of the CDR3 is 18 residues. As DNA, the CDR3 is TGTGCCAGCAGTTACAAATCAGGACAGCACTCTGGGGCCAACGTCCTGACTTTC. Translating gives CASSYKSGQHSGANVLTF.

V and J are TRBV20-1 and TRBJ2-7; unclear D gene. The CDR3 has 15 residues. Germline V gene lookup returns CDR1 DFQATT and CDR2 SNEGSKA (reference sequence). V lost 0 bases and J lost 1, with 13 bases in between. Here the CDR3 DNA reads TGCAGTGCTAGAGATGCGATCAGCAGGTCCTACGAGCAGTACTTC. Encoded protein: CSARDAISRSYEQYF.

There are a few counts of this clonotype. The CDR3 coding sequence is TGTGCCAGCTCACCATCGGCGGGAGATACGCAGTATTTT. Encoded protein: CASSPSAGDTQYF. The V call is TRBV18, the J call TRBJ2-3; D is perhaps TRBD2 (5 bases). Deletions cut 2 bases from V and 5 bases from J, with 8 bases between. The CDR3 runs 13 residues. Germline V gene lookup returns CDR1 KGHSH and CDR2 LQKENI.

This clonotype was detected only a few times. V and J are TRBV20-1 and TRBJ1-1; D remains unclear. V shed 0 bases and J shed 0 bases, with 8 bases lying between them. The CDR3 is 14 amino acids. The germline CDR1 and CDR2 sequences are DFQATT and SNEGSKA (reference sequence). CDR3 region: CSARDLRVNTEAFF. The CDR3 region has the DNA TGCAGTGCTAGAGATCTACGGGTGAACACTGAAGCTTTCTTT.

The chain uses TRBV2 and TRBJ2-7; tentatively, D is TRBD2 (5 bases). The germline V gene has CDR1 SNHLY and CDR2 FYNNEI. V dropped 6 bases and J dropped 4 bases, with 16 bases sitting between them. The CDR3 is made up of 14 amino acids. The CDR3, as DNA: TGTGCCAGCAGGAGAGGGCCGGGCGGTTACGAGCAGTACTTC. Protein product: CASRRGPGGYEQYF. Full variable domain (remainder filled in from reference TRBV2 and TRBJ2-7): EPEVTQTPSHQVTQMGQEVILRCVPISNHLYFYWYRQILGQKVEFLVSFYNNEISEKSEIFDDQFSVERPDGSNFTLKIRSTKLEDSAMYFCASRRGPGGYEQYFGPGTRLTVT.

The rearrangement uses TRBV20-1 and TRBJ1-1; D is unresolved. The CDR3 loop spans 14 amino acids. Deletions cut 3 bases from V and 0 bases from J, with 11 bases between. Germline CDR1 reads DFQATT; CDR2 reads SNEGSKA (reference sequence). CDR3 DNA: TGCAGTGCTAGGGAAGGCGGGCTGAACACTGAAGCTTTCTTT. It translates to CSAREGGLNTEAFF.

The chain couples TRBV3-1 to TRBJ1-6, with a tentative D call TRBD1 (5 bases). Germline lookup yields CDR1 LGHDT and CDR2 YNNKEL (reference sequence). Trimming pared 4 bases from V and 3 bases from J, leaving 16 bases between. This CDR3 region has 17 residues. DNA of the CDR3: TGTGCCAGCAGCCCCGGGACGAATTTCTACTATAATTCACCCCTCCACTTT. It codes for CASSPGTNFYYNSPLHF.

V is TRBV5-5 and J is TRBJ2-1; 10 bases agree with TRBD2. The CDR3 has 15 residues. Germline assignment: CDR1 SGHKS and CDR2 YYEKEE (reference sequence). The trim removed 8 bases at V and 4 bases at J, leaving 9 bases unmatched. CDR3 protein: CARGPGLAEYNEQFF. Here the CDR3 DNA reads TGTGCCAGGGGCCCCGGACTAGCGGAATACAATGAGCAGTTCTTC. Based on the CDR3 plus reference TRBV5-5 and TRBJ2-1, the full variable domain is DAGVTQSPTHLIKTRGQQVTLRCSPISGHKSVSWYQQVLGQGPQFIFQYYEKEERGRGNFPDRFSARQFPNYSSELNVNALLLGDSALYLCARGPGLAEYNEQFFGPGTRLTVL.

The table lists this clonotype with a few counts. At one of its ends the junction is not consistent with the germline gene, which may arise from a read error. The chain recombines TRBV20-1 with TRBJ2-1, with 7 positions matching TRBD1. CDR3 size: 11 residues. Germline CDR1 and CDR2: DFQATT and SNEGSKA (reference sequence). The CDR3 bases are TGCAGTGCCAGAGGGGGCCATGAGCAGTTCTTC. The encoded protein is CSARGGHEQFF.

This clonotype turned up a few times. The rearrangement links TRBV20-1 to TRBJ2-1; tentatively, D is TRBD2 (6 bases). The germline V gene has CDR1 DFQATT and CDR2 SNEGSKA (reference sequence). The CDR3 extends over 17 amino acids. Trimming removed 1 base from V and 5 bases from J, with 21 bases in between. CDR3 amino acids: CSARGAATPRGNNEQFF. The CDR3 DNA reads TGCAGTGCTAGAGGAGCGGCCACACCGCGGGGTAACAATGAGCAGTTCTTC.

This clonotype occurred a few times. V and J are TRBV2 and TRBJ1-3; D gene unclear. The CDR3 loop spans 14 amino acids. The germline CDR1 and CDR2 sequences are SNHLY and FYNNEI. Trimming stripped 4 bases from V and 0 bases from J, with 7 bases between. The DNA of the CDR3 is TGTGCCAGCAGTGTGCCGAGCTCTGGAAACACCATATATTTT. Its protein is CASSVPSSGNTIYF.

The J gene is TRBJ2-7, the V gene TRBV4-1; the D gene could be TRBD1 or TRBD2 (5 bases each). The CDR3 contains 15 residues. CDR1 MGHRA and CDR2 YSYEKL come from the germline V gene. V lost 4 bases and J 2 bases, leaving 15 bases between the germline ends. The CDR3 sequence: CASSLTSGRTYEQYF. DNA of the CDR3: TGCGCCAGCAGCCTAACTTCGGGACGGACCTACGAGCAGTACTTC.

At least ten counts were recorded for this clonotype. The chain joins TRBV6-2 or TRBV6-3 to TRBJ2-7; the D gene could be TRBD1 or TRBD2 (5 bases each). CDR1 and CDR2 from the germline V gene are MNHEY and SVGEGT. This CDR3 is built from 14 residues. V was trimmed by 2 bases and J by 5 bases, leaving 13 bases between them. The CDR3 bases are TGTGCCAGCAGTTACATCCGGGGCCAGCACGAGCAGTACTTC. It encodes CASSYIRGQHEQYF.

The chain has TRBV7-6 and TRBJ2-5; TRBD2 might be the D (5 bases). V was pared by 5 bases and J by 0 bases, with 16 bases between. The CDR3 is 16 residues long. The V gene's germline CDR1 is SGHVS and CDR2 FNYEAQ. Here the CDR3 reads CASSPWTGMDQETQYF. CDR3 DNA sequence: TGTGCCAGCAGCCCTTGGACTGGGATGGACCAAGAGACCCAGTACTTC.

This clonotype was counted between two and nine times. CDR3 sequence: CASNILSGGWSEAFF. The DNA of the CDR3 is TGTGCCAGCAACATCCTCTCTGGGGGCTGGTCTGAAGCTTTCTTT. The rearrangement uses TRBV12-3 or TRBV12-4 and TRBJ1-1; perhaps TRBD1 as D (6 bases). This CDR3 region has 15 residues. V lost 7 bases and J lost 6, with 21 bases in between.

This clonotype has just a few counts. The chain couples TRBV20-1 to TRBJ2-7, with D perhaps being TRBD1 or TRBD2 (5 bases each). Trimming shortened V by 4 bases and J by 4 bases, and 11 bases separated the two germline ends. The CDR3 loop spans 12 amino acids. Germline V gene data show CDR1 as DFQATT and CDR2 as SNEGSKA (reference sequence). DNA of the CDR3: TGCAGTGCTAATAGAGGGGCATACGAGCAGTACTTC. Protein sequence: CSANRGAYEQYF.

V is TRBV9 and J is TRBJ1-2; D remains unclear. Germline V gene lookup returns CDR1 SGDLS and CDR2 YYNGEE. The ends were cut back, 0 bases at V and 3 bases at J, with 6 bases in the middle. The CDR3 runs 13 residues. CDR3 loop: CASSVGTDYGYTF. The CDR3 nucleotides are TGTGCCAGCAGCGTAGGTACGGACTATGGCTACACCTTC.

This clonotype has more than one count but fewer than ten. The chain employs TRBV12-3 or TRBV12-4 and TRBJ1-1; 7 positions agree with TRBD1. The CDR3 is 14 amino acids. The J segment lost 8 bases and the V segment lost 6 bases, leaving 12 bases of the junction unmatched. Here the CDR3 DNA reads TGTGCCAGCAGGGAACAGGGGAGTATAGGAGAAGCTTTCTTT. Translated: CASREQGSIGEAFF.

About this clonotype: This may stem from a read error, because a much larger clone lies one nucleotide away. V usage is TRBV20-1 and J usage is TRBJ2-3, with 7 bases lining up with TRBD2. The CDR3 covers 15 residues. V shed 6 bases, J shed 7 bases, and the junction held 16 bases outside the gene matches. In germline, CDR1 is DFQATT, CDR2 SNEGSKA (reference sequence). In DNA, the CDR3 is TGCAGTGCGGAGGCGGTGGGGGGAGGGGCATATACGCAGTATTTT. This gives the protein CSAEAVGGGAYTQYF.

The chain links TRBV29-1 to TRBJ1-4, with 8 bases identical to TRBD1. The CDR3 runs 15 residues. J gave up 0 bases and V 7 bases, and 7 bases lay outside the gene matches. The germline gives CDR1 SQVTM, CDR2 ANQGSEA. The CDR3 coding sequence is TGCAGCGGCAAACAGGGGGACACAACTAATGAAAAACTGTTTTTT. It is translated as CSGKQGDTTNEKLFF.

This clonotype was counted a few times. J is TRBJ2-2 and V is TRBV9, with D perhaps TRBD1 or TRBD2 (5 bases each). Per the germline V gene, CDR1 is SGDLS and CDR2 is YYNGEE. This CDR3 comprises 13 residues. Trimming stripped 5 bases from V and 0 bases from J, with 5 bases between. The CDR3 loop reads CASRGANTGELFF. As DNA, the CDR3 is TGTGCCAGCAGGGGGGCGAACACCGGGGAGCTGTTTTTT.